The 31 T cell receptor beta chains listed next were all sequenced from one sample in a study of T cell responses to AZD1222 COVID-19 vaccine listed by TCRdb under 2021. Reading the label with the study, this specimen's time point is: baseline before first vaccination. To prepare the library, the immunoSEQ multiplex PCR assay was applied. TCRdb took over this immuneACCESS table, retaining in-frame rearrangements with V and J assigned. Such tables are incomplete; in checked studies, under half of the missing clones stem from an unresolved V gene, and the remainder is unexplained. The sample profile shows approximately 160,000 clones; 90% of them were found once. In total, the top ten clones hold roughly 1.6% of the sample. The starting material was peripheral blood, obtained on day 0 of AZD1222 vaccination. These receptor sequences come from an adult in good health.

This chain uses TRBV7-3 with TRBJ1-6; no definite D call. Trimming took off 2 bases at V and 4 bases at J, with 3 bases between the two ends. CDR3 length equals 13 residues. CDR1 SGHTA and CDR2 FQGTGA come from the germline V gene. CDR3 sequence reads: CASSLAYNSPLHF. As DNA, the CDR3 is TGTGCCAGCAGCTTAGCTTATAATTCACCCCTCCACTTT.

The chain couples TRBV27 to TRBJ1-1; a possible D gene is TRBD1 (5 bases). Germline loops: CDR1 MNHEY, CDR2 SMNVEV (reference sequence). Trimming shortened V by 6 bases and J by 5 bases, and 13 bases separated the two germline ends. The CDR3 length is 13 residues. The CDR3 is CASSPRGRTEAFF. DNA of the CDR3: TGTGCCAGCAGCCCGAGGGGAAGGACTGAAGCTTTCTTT.

The V gene is TRBV5-1, the J gene TRBJ2-7, with 7 bases identical to TRBD1. Germline CDR1 and CDR2: SGHRS and YFSETQ. The CDR3 spans 14 residues. V was clipped by 4 bases and J by 0 bases; unmatched bases: 4. The CDR3 sequence: CASSLTGDSYEQYF. CDR3 coding DNA: TGCGCCAGCAGCCTTACAGGGGACTCCTACGAGCAGTACTTC.

This rearrangement joins TRBV7-2 to TRBJ1-2; D not certain. Deletions cut 5 bases from V and 0 bases from J, with 10 bases between. The germline CDR1 and CDR2 sequences are SGHTA and FQGNSA. The CDR3 has 14 residues. In DNA, the CDR3 is TGTGCCAGCAGCCCCGGGCTAGCTAACTATGGCTACACCTTC. It translates to CASSPGLANYGYTF.

This clone has a handful of counts. The CDR3 DNA is TGTGCCAGCAGCTCGGGACTAGCGGAGACCCAGTACTTC. Protein product: CASSSGLAETQYF. The chain recombines TRBV7-8 with TRBJ2-5; TRBD2 aligns across 10 bases. J gave up 5 bases and V 4 bases, and 1 base lay outside the gene matches. This CDR3 spans 13 amino acids. CDR1 SGHVS and CDR2 FQNEAQ come from the germline V gene.

The V gene is TRBV3-1 (or the pseudogene TRBV3-2), the J gene TRBJ1-2; 8 positions match TRBD1. J gave up 8 bases and V 2 bases, and 13 bases lay outside the gene matches. This CDR3 is built from 16 residues. In germline, CDR1 is LGHDT, CDR2 YNNKEL (reference sequence). The chain's CDR3 is CASSQPWDRKISGYTF. CDR3 DNA sequence: TGTGCCAGCAGCCAACCCTGGGACAGGAAAATTTCCGGCTACACCTTC.

This chain joins TRBV28 and TRBJ2-3; a possible D gene is TRBD2 (6 bases). This CDR3 is 14 amino acids long. V lost 10 bases and J 1 base, leaving 15 bases between the germline ends. Germline V CDR1 and CDR2: MDHEN, SYDVKM. The CDR3 DNA is TGTGCCACCTCCGGGACTTCAGGCACAGATACGCAGTATTTT. It specifies CATSGTSGTDTQYF.

A single count supports this clone. V gene TRBV7-2 combines with J gene TRBJ2-5; D call uncertain. The CDR3 is made up of 15 amino acids. Germline V gene sequence: CDR1 SGHTA, CDR2 FQGNSA. With 1 base removed from V and 2 bases from J, the gap between germline ends came to 11 bases. The CDR3 protein is CASSLGSRKQETQYF. The CDR3 bases are TGTGCCAGCAGCTTAGGGAGCAGGAAACAAGAGACCCAGTACTTC.

A few counts support this clone. The gene calls are TRBV10-3 and TRBJ2-7; weak D call: TRBD2 (6 bases). V was shortened by 7 bases and J by 2 bases, with 12 bases between the two germline ends. The CDR3 is 13 amino acids. Germline assignment: CDR1 ENHRY and CDR2 SYGVKD. CDR3 DNA: TGTGCCATCATTCCGGGACTTGCCTACGAGCAGTACTTC. This sequence encodes CAIIPGLAYEQYF.

V and J are TRBV5-1 and TRBJ2-6, with D unclear. Trimming left V 0 bases short and J 0 bases short, with 19 bases between. The germline gives CDR1 SGHRS, CDR2 YFSETQ. This CDR3 is built from 20 residues. The CDR3 sequence is CASSLEAAKVLSSGANVLTF. The CDR3, as DNA: TGCGCCAGCAGCTTGGAGGCAGCGAAGGTTCTGAGCTCTGGGGCCAACGTCCTGACTTTC.

The chain is built from TRBV30 and TRBJ2-3; D gene unclear. The CDR3 length is 12 residues. Trimming stripped 1 base from V and 5 bases from J, with 7 bases between. Germline CDR1 is GTSNPN and CDR2 is SVGIG (reference sequence). CDR3 loop: CAWSGTGDTQYF. Here the CDR3 DNA reads TGTGCCTGGAGTGGGACGGGAGATACGCAGTATTTT.

The gene calls are TRBV7-8 and TRBJ2-3; no firm D call. This CDR3 is built from 14 residues. V was cut by 4 bases and J by 6 bases, with 14 bases left in between. CDR1 is SGHVS and CDR2 is FQNEAQ in the germline V gene. The CDR3, as DNA: TGTGCCAGCAGCTCCCCAGCACTGGCTGATACGCAGTATTTT. It is translated as CASSSPALADTQYF. Using reference TRBV7-8 and TRBJ2-3 for the parts outside the CDR3, the full variable domain is GAGVSQSPRYKVAKRGQDVALRCDPISGHVSLFWYQQALGQGPEFLTYFQNEAQLDKSGLPSDRFFAERPEGSVSTLKIQRTQQEDSAVYLCASSSPALADTQYFGPGTRLTVL.

The chain employs TRBV25-1 and TRBJ1-1; 7 bases map to TRBD1. Germline V CDR1 and CDR2: MGHDK, SYGVNS. This CDR3 is built from 15 residues. With 6 bases clipped from V and 9 bases from J, the junction kept 16 bases outside the gene matches. CDR3 in amino acids: CASRGGDSPEGKAFF. The CDR3 DNA follows: TGTGCCAGCAGAGGTGGGGACAGTCCTGAAGGGAAAGCTTTCTTT.

The chain has TRBV11-3 and TRBJ2-7, with a weak D call TRBD1 (6 bases). The CDR3 extends over 15 amino acids. V was clipped by 0 bases and J by 6 bases, with 15 bases between them. From germline, CDR1 is SGHNT and CDR2 YENEEA. The CDR3 loop reads CASSLDPGDNSEQYF. In DNA form, the CDR3 reads TGTGCCAGCAGCTTAGACCCAGGGGACAATAGCGAGCAGTACTTC.

This clone was recorded once. This chain connects TRBV6-5 to TRBJ2-1, with D unresolved. Trimming pared 8 bases from V and 6 bases from J, leaving 17 bases between. Germline V CDR1 and CDR2: MNHEY, SVGAGI. CDR3 size: 14 residues. The CDR3 DNA reads TGTGCCAGCCGCAGTGGAATAGCTGGCAATGAGCAGTTCTTC. Translating it yields CASRSGIAGNEQFF.

The chain carries TRBV15 and TRBJ1-4; D unclear. V lost 3 bases and J 4 bases, leaving 15 bases between the germline ends. This CDR3 has 16 amino acids. Germline CDR1 reads LNHNV; CDR2 reads YYDKDF (reference sequence). The CDR3 nucleotides are TGTGCCACCAGCAGGGATTCCACGGGATATAATGAAAAACTGTTTTTT. This encodes CATSRDSTGYNEKLFF.

This clone was detected only once. J is TRBJ2-6 and V is TRBV7-3; D uncertain. Trimming pared 1 base from V and 0 bases from J, leaving 4 bases between. This CDR3 contains 15 residues. The germline gives CDR1 SGHTA, CDR2 FQGTGA. This chain's CDR3 is CASSLKLSGANVLTF. The CDR3 DNA reads as TGTGCCAGCAGCTTAAAACTCTCTGGGGCCAACGTCCTGACTTTC.

For this clone: Germline is not matched at one junction end, which may reflect a read error. The chain links TRBV6-2 or TRBV6-3 to TRBJ2-7, with 7 positions matching TRBD2. The V gene's germline CDR1 is MNHEY and CDR2 SVGEGT. This CDR3 has 14 amino acids. The CDR3 here is CASRYLAASYEQYF. CDR3 nucleotides: TGTGCCAGCCGTTATCTAGCGGCTTCCTACGAGCAGTACTTC.

The rearrangement joins TRBV7-9 to TRBJ1-4; D is possibly TRBD1 (6 bases). V was cut by 1 base and J by 3 bases, with 12 bases left in between. From germline, CDR1 is SEHNR and CDR2 FQNEAQ (reference sequence). This CDR3 contains 16 residues. The CDR3 DNA follows: TGTGCCAGCAGCTTAGGGGGGCTGGACCCTAATGAAAAACTGTTTTTT. Its translation is CASSLGGLDPNEKLFF.

The chain links TRBV5-1 to TRBJ1-1; D is possibly TRBD1 (5 bases). Germline values: CDR1 SGHRS, CDR2 YFSETQ. V shed 2 bases and J shed 5 bases, with 16 bases lying between them. The CDR3 is 15 amino acids. The CDR3 DNA reads TGCGCCAGCAGCTTCCTCCTAAACGGGGGAACTGAAGCTTTCTTT. Encoded protein: CASSFLLNGGTEAFF.

This CDR3 is CASSPLWDAWVSSGANVLTF. The CDR3 DNA reads as TGTGCCAGCAGTCCCCTTTGGGACGCCTGGGTCAGCTCTGGGGCCAACGTCCTGACTTTC. The chain is built from TRBV6-2 or TRBV6-3 and TRBJ2-6, with D perhaps given as TRBD1 or TRBD2 (5 bases each). The CDR3 runs to 20 residues. V lost 5 bases to trimming and J lost 0 bases, with 23 bases between them. Germline loops: CDR1 MNHEY, CDR2 SVGEGT.

The chain joins TRBV2 to TRBJ1-3; the D is unclear. The CDR3 contains 15 residues. V lost 2 bases to trimming and J lost 0 bases, with 8 bases between them. The germline CDR1 and CDR2 sequences are SNHLY and FYNNEI. Here the CDR3 DNA reads TGTGCCAGCAGTGAACGGCAGATCTCTGGAAACACCATATATTTT. Protein: CASSERQISGNTIYF.

V is TRBV30 and J is TRBJ1-5, with TRBD1 identical over 7 bases. The ends lost 2 bases at V and 7 bases at J; junction bases unmatched: 5. The germline CDR1 and CDR2 sequences are GTSNPN and SVGIG (reference sequence). This CDR3 comprises 13 residues. CDR3 residues: CAWSTQGSQPQHF. Written as DNA, the CDR3 is TGTGCCTGGAGTACACAGGGGAGCCAGCCCCAGCATTTT.

In nucleotides, the CDR3 is TGTGCCAGCAGTCCACAGGGGAACACTGAAGCTTTCTTT. Amino acid sequence: CASSPQGNTEAFF. The V and J genes are TRBV28 and TRBJ1-1; D is possibly TRBD1 (6 bases). CDR1 is MDHEN, CDR2 SYDVKM, per germline. The CDR3 length is 13 residues. With 5 bases removed from V and 1 base from J, the gap between germline ends came to 8 bases.

J is TRBJ1-1 and V is TRBV5-5; D is undetermined. Per the germline V gene, CDR1 is SGHKS and CDR2 is YYEKEE (reference sequence). Trimming left V 0 bases short and J 4 bases short, with 7 bases between. The CDR3 runs to 13 residues. The CDR3 here is CASSLVSLTEAFF. The CDR3 DNA is TGTGCCAGCAGCTTGGTTAGTCTCACTGAAGCTTTCTTT. Based on the CDR3 plus reference TRBV5-5 and TRBJ1-1, the full variable domain is DAGVTQSPTHLIKTRGQQVTLRCSPISGHKSVSWYQQVLGQGPQFIFQYYEKEERGRGNFPDRFSARQFPNYSSELNVNALLLGDSALYLCASSLVSLTEAFFGQGTRLTVV.

The genes are TRBV28 and TRBJ2-3; D ambiguous. V gave up 5 bases and J gave up 6 bases, with 12 bases separating them. From germline, CDR1 is MDHEN and CDR2 SYDVKM. The CDR3 spans 13 residues. The CDR3 protein is CASSPSWSDTQYF. CDR3 coding DNA: TGTGCCAGCAGTCCCTCGTGGTCCGATACGCAGTATTTT.

V usage is TRBV2 and J usage is TRBJ1-5, with 8 bases that match TRBD1. V lost 8 bases, J lost 7 bases, and 13 bases stayed unmatched. Per germline, CDR1 SNHLY and CDR2 FYNNEI. This CDR3 region has 15 residues. The CDR3 loop reads CASWDLQGVRQPQHF. The CDR3 DNA follows: TGTGCCAGCTGGGACTTACAGGGGGTCCGCCAGCCCCAGCATTTT.

This sequence joins TRBV4-1 and TRBJ2-3; 7 nucleotides agree with TRBD1. V lost 1 base, J lost 4 bases, and 11 bases stayed unmatched. Per the germline V gene, CDR1 is MGHRA and CDR2 is YSYEKL. The CDR3 extends over 17 amino acids. The CDR3 spells CASSQGQQGKKADTQYF. The CDR3 nucleotides read TGCGCCAGCAGCCAAGGCCAACAGGGGAAGAAGGCAGATACGCAGTATTTT.

The J gene is TRBJ1-6, the V gene TRBV2; D is uncertain. Between the trimmed V and J ends, which lost 1 base and 12 bases, there was a span of 19 bases. CDR3 length: 16 residues. Germline V gene sequence: CDR1 SNHLY, CDR2 FYNNEI. CDR3 nucleotides: TGTGCCAGCAGTGAAGACAGTCCAAAGGTCGGTTTACCCCTCCACTTT. It translates to CASSEDSPKVGLPLHF.

The gene calls are TRBV4-2 and TRBJ2-1; 9 nucleotides match TRBD2. The V gene's germline CDR1 is LGHNA and CDR2 YNFKEQ. V shed 0 bases and J 1 base; nucleotides not matched to a gene: 10. This CDR3 has 19 amino acids. The chain's CDR3 is CASSQDAGGLFSSYNEQFF. In nucleotides, the CDR3 is TGTGCCAGCAGCCAAGATGCGGGGGGGCTCTTTTCGTCCTACAATGAGCAGTTCTTC.

This sequence joins TRBV2 and TRBJ2-7; 7 bases fit TRBD1. The CDR3 is 14 residues long. CDR1 is SNHLY, CDR2 FYNNEI, per germline. The V gene end was trimmed by 3 bases and the J gene end by 3 bases; junction bases not matched to a gene: 5. CDR3 coding DNA: TGTGCCAGCAGTGATATGACAGGGATCTACGAGCAGTACTTC. Amino acid sequence: CASSDMTGIYEQYF.